These T cell receptor beta chains were read from a single sample in a study of blood T cells in healthy people across ages. One entry per CDR3 protein, called by TCRdb with MiXCR from the 5' RACE reads. The sample includes hundreds of thousands of distinct CDR3 sequences, more than 45% of them seen just once. Sample: blood. The receptor set was obtained from a woman older than 75 in good health. The CDR3 runs from the conserved cysteine through the conserved F or W. D genes are given only for firm matches. Size is omitted from some rows. Given values are once, few, many or a class for expanded clones.

clone_size	v_call	j_call	cdr3_length	d_call	cdr3_nt	cdr3_aa
.	TRBV11-2	TRBJ1-6	16	.	TGTGCCAGCAGCTTAGCTGACCAGGGAGGTAATTCACCCCTCCACTTT	CASSLADQGGNSPLHF
few	TRBV5-1	TRBJ2-1	18	TRBD1	TGCGCCAGCAGCCGACCCCCGGGACAGGAGCACTCCTACAATGAGCAGTTCTTC	CASSRPPGQEHSYNEQFF
.	TRBV20-1	TRBJ1-2	15	TRBD1	TGCAGTGCTAGAGATGGCCAGGGGGCGATCAATGGCTACACCTTC	CSARDGQGAINGYTF
.	TRBV10-3	TRBJ1-4	17	.	TGTGCCATCAGTGAGCCCGCTGGGGCAGGGAAGGAAGAAAAACTGTTTTTT	CAISEPAGAGKEEKLFF
many	TRBV20-1	TRBJ2-5	12	.	TGCAGTGCGGTATGGGGAGGCGAGACCCAGTACTTC	CSAVWGGETQYF
few	TRBV27	TRBJ2-3	15	TRBD2	TGTGCCAGCAGTTGGAGCGGGGCTATCACAGATACGCAGTATTTT	CASSWSGAITDTQYF
.	TRBV3-1	TRBJ2-5	16	TRBD2	TGTGCCAGCAGCCAATATAGCGGGAGGGCCGGGAATGAGCAGTACTTC	CASSQYSGRAGNEQYF
many	TRBV10-3	TRBJ2-5	15	TRBD1	TGTGCCATCAGCGGGGGGACAGGGAACCAAGAGACCCAGTACTTC	CAISGGTGNQETQYF
.	TRBV7-3	TRBJ1-6	16	.	TGTGCCAGCAGCTTAGATGCAGACGAGTGGAATTCACCCCTCCACTTT	CASSLDADEWNSPLHF
many	TRBV5-1	TRBJ2-1	12	.	TGCGCCAGCAGCGAAGTGGGGGGTGAGCAGTTCTTC	CASSEVGGEQFF
.	TRBV7-2	TRBJ2-1	15	TRBD2	TGTGCCAGCACCTTGATGGCGGGAGGGCTGAATGAGCAGTTCTTC	CASTLMAGGLNEQFF
.	TRBV7-9	TRBJ1-6	14	.	TGTGCCAGCAGCCCCCAGGGTAGATATTCACCCCTCCACTTT	CASSPQGRYSPLHF
many	TRBV27	TRBJ2-3	15	TRBD1	TGTGCCAGCAGCCGCCGGGACAGTAGCACAGATACGCAGTATTTT	CASSRRDSSTDTQYF
few	TRBV20-1	TRBJ1-1	15	TRBD1	TGCAGTGCTAAGAAGCAGGGGGCTCGGGGCACTGAAGCTTTCTTT	CSAKKQGARGTEAFF
.	TRBV6-2/TRBV6-3	TRBJ2-1	15	TRBD2	TGTGCCAGCAGTTACCTAGCGGGAGGGTACAATGAGCAGTTCTTC	CASSYLAGGYNEQFF
once	TRBV11-1	TRBJ2-2	17	TRBD2	TGTGCCAGCAGCTTAGGAGAGCGGGACCCGAACACCGGGGAGCTGTTTTTT	CASSLGERDPNTGELFF
many	TRBV5-1	TRBJ2-1	17	.	TGCGCCAGCAGTCATTATTTTACGGGACTCAACGGTCAAGAGCAGTTCTTC	CASSHYFTGLNGQEQFF
.	TRBV20-1	TRBJ1-5	13	TRBD1	TGCAGTGCGTGGACAGGGGTGGGACAGCCCCAGCATTTT	CSAWTGVGQPQHF
many	TRBV20-1	TRBJ2-1	15	TRBD2	TGCAGTGCTCCCCTACTAGCGGGGGGGCCCCATGAGCAGTTCTTC	CSAPLLAGGPHEQFF
many	TRBV7-3	TRBJ2-1	15	.	TGTGCCTGCAGCCCTACATTGAGCTCCTACAATGAGCAGTTCTTC	CACSPTLSSYNEQFF
.	TRBV12-3/TRBV12-4	TRBJ2-3	11	.	TGTGCCAGCAGTCCAGGGTTTTCGCAGTATTTT	CASSPGFSQYF
.	TRBV7-6	TRBJ2-3	16	.	TGTGCCAGCAGCCTCGGACTCGTACTTAGCACAGATACGCAGTATTTT	CASSLGLVLSTDTQYF
.	TRBV29-1	TRBJ1-1	14	.	TGCAGCGTTGTCGGGGGGCGTGGGAACACTGAAGCTTTCTTT	CSVVGGRGNTEAFF
.	TRBV28	TRBJ2-2	13	.	TGTGCCAGCAGTTCGTGGGCGGCCGGGGAGCTGTTTTTT	CASSSWAAGELFF
.	TRBV5-1	TRBJ2-5	16	.	TGCGCCAGCAGCTTGGAGCCGGGAGTGCCACAAGAGACCCAGTACTTC	CASSLEPGVPQETQYF
.	TRBV9	TRBJ2-6	15	.	TGTGCCAGCAGCCAGCTCGGGGCTGGGGCCAACGTCCTGACTTTC	CASSQLGAGANVLTF
.	TRBV3-1	TRBJ1-2	14	TRBD1	TGTGCCAGCAGCAACAGGGGAGTGAACTATGGCTACACCTTC	CASSNRGVNYGYTF
once	TRBV6-1	TRBJ2-6	15	.	TGTGCCAGCAGTACAGTATTCTCTGGGGCCAACGTCCTGACTTTC	CASSTVFSGANVLTF
few	TRBV5-1	TRBJ1-6	16	.	TGCGCCAGCAGCTTGATTGGGTGGGCGGAAAATTCACCCCTCCACTTT	CASSLIGWAENSPLHF
.	TRBV10-3	TRBJ2-5	14	.	TGTGCCATCAGTGTCCGGCAGAACCAAGAGACCCAGTACTTC	CAISVRQNQETQYF
.	TRBV3-1	TRBJ1-2	14	TRBD1	TGTGCCAGCAGCCAAGTCCAGGGGGGCCATGGCTACACCTTC	CASSQVQGGHGYTF
.	TRBV7-9	TRBJ1-1	13	.	TGTGCCAGCGCCCGGGGCATGAACACTGAAGCTTTCTTT	CASARGMNTEAFF
.	TRBV12-3/TRBV12-4	TRBJ2-1	14	.	TGTGCCAGCAGTTTAGTTAACTCCTACAATGAGCAGTTCTTC	CASSLVNSYNEQFF
.	TRBV29-1	TRBJ1-4	16	TRBD1	TGCAGCGTCCAGGGACAGGGTAGTGCAACTAATGAAAAACTGTTTTTT	CSVQGQGSATNEKLFF
many	TRBV3-1	TRBJ2-7	13	.	TGTGCCAGCAGCCAATTTAATGCCTACGAGCAGTACTTC	CASSQFNAYEQYF
.	TRBV12-3/TRBV12-4	TRBJ2-1	15	TRBD1	TGTGCCAGCAGCTTCCCAGGACAGGTCCACAATGAGCAGTTCTTC	CASSFPGQVHNEQFF
few	TRBV12-3/TRBV12-4	TRBJ1-1	15	.	TGTGCCAGCACCTCTGGGGGGAGGGATGCCACTGAAGCTTTCTTT	CASTSGGRDATEAFF
once	TRBV7-9	TRBJ2-1	15	TRBD2	TGTGCCAGCAGATTAGCGGGGCTTAACTACAGTGAGCAGTTCTTC	CASRLAGLNYSEQFF
.	TRBV5-1	TRBJ2-7	14	.	TGCGCCAGCAGCTTAGACGACAGGTCTGGCGAGCAGTACTTC	CASSLDDRSGEQYF
.	TRBV5-1	TRBJ2-3	15	.	TGCGCCAGTGTGGAGGGGGCGGTGCGCACAGATACGCAGTATTTT	CASVEGAVRTDTQYF
.	TRBV4-2	TRBJ2-1	15	.	TGTGCCAGCAGTCATCTTTCCGGGGCAGTGGATGAGCAGTTCTTC	CASSHLSGAVDEQFF
.	TRBV7-3	TRBJ2-5	20	TRBD2	TGTGCCAGCAGCTTAGTCGCGGGTTCGGATGCGGGGGGATGGGAAGAGACCCAGTACTTC	CASSLVAGSDAGGWEETQYF
.	TRBV7-3	TRBJ2-5	16	TRBD1	TGTGCCAGCAGCTTGCCAACAGGGGGGTTACAAGAGACCCAGTACTTC	CASSLPTGGLQETQYF
.	TRBV12-3/TRBV12-4	TRBJ1-1	14	.	TGTGCCAGCAGTGTAAACAGGGTGGGGACTGAAGCTTTCTTT	CASSVNRVGTEAFF
.	TRBV7-8	TRBJ2-1	16	TRBD1	TGTGCCAGCAGCATCACCGGGACAGGGGGTTACAATGAGCAGTTCTTC	CASSITGTGGYNEQFF
.	TRBV7-2	TRBJ2-3	15	TRBD2	TGTGCCAGCAGCGTACCGGGACTAAGCACAGATACGCAGTATTTT	CASSVPGLSTDTQYF
few	TRBV3-1	TRBJ1-1	12	.	TGTGCCAGCAGCCAACTGGGCACTGAAGCTTTCTTT	CASSQLGTEAFF
.	TRBV20-1	TRBJ1-1	13	.	TGCAGTGCGCCGGGACAAATGAACACTGAAGCTTTCTTT	CSAPGQMNTEAFF
few	TRBV7-6	TRBJ1-2	11	.	TGTGCCAGCAGCCCCGTCTATGGCTACACCTTC	CASSPVYGYTF
once	TRBV29-1	TRBJ1-2	15	.	TGCAGCGTTGTGGCTCTGGGGGCCCCTTCATATGGCTACACCTTC	CSVVALGAPSYGYTF
.	TRBV12-3/TRBV12-4	TRBJ2-1	15	TRBD2	TGTGCCAGCAGTCCCGGGACTACTACCTACAATGAGCAGTTCTTC	CASSPGTTTYNEQFF
many	TRBV7-9	TRBJ1-5	13	.	TGTGCCAGCAGCGCCACTGGACCCTCGGCCCAGCATTTT	CASSATGPSAQHF
.	TRBV7-2	TRBJ2-2	15	.	TGTGCCAGCAGCTTAGGCGTCCTAAACACCGGGGAGCTGTTTTTT	CASSLGVLNTGELFF
.	TRBV18	TRBJ2-5	16	TRBD2	TGTACCAGCTCACCACGGACTAGCGGGAGCTCAGAGACCCAGTACTTC	CTSSPRTSGSSETQYF